This entry features one T cell receptor (beta chain) sequence. This record comes from a study of blood T cell repertoires in COVID-19. Whole-study context: Acute and convalescent COVID-19 samples came from the United States, Italy and Spain. Sources were T cells, B-cell-depleted T cells, or PBMCs; the material itself was cDNA or gDNA.

The V gene lost 2 bases and the J gene lost 4 bases, with 9 bases spanning the gap. Germline loops: CDR1 SGHTA, CDR2 FQGTGA. This CDR3 comprises 13 residues. Per the original methods: Reference gene primer amplification in the assay estimated nucleated cell counts. Generated by immunoSEQ multiplex PCR, the TCRdb table keeps only in-frame clones and is missing some. D and trimming were read from the DNA, whereas the V and J calls and clone size are those reported in that table. The repertoire holds tens of thousands of clones, 70% to 75% seen once, with about 5.7% in the top ten. This clonotype was sampled from a man aged 45-60 years with active or convalescent COVID-19. The rearrangement links TRBV7-3 to TRBJ2-7; D gene unclear. Sequencing input: peripheral blood. CDR3 coding DNA: TGTGCCAGCAGCTTATCCCCGGGTTACGAGCAGTACTTC. Its protein is CASSLSPGYEQYF.